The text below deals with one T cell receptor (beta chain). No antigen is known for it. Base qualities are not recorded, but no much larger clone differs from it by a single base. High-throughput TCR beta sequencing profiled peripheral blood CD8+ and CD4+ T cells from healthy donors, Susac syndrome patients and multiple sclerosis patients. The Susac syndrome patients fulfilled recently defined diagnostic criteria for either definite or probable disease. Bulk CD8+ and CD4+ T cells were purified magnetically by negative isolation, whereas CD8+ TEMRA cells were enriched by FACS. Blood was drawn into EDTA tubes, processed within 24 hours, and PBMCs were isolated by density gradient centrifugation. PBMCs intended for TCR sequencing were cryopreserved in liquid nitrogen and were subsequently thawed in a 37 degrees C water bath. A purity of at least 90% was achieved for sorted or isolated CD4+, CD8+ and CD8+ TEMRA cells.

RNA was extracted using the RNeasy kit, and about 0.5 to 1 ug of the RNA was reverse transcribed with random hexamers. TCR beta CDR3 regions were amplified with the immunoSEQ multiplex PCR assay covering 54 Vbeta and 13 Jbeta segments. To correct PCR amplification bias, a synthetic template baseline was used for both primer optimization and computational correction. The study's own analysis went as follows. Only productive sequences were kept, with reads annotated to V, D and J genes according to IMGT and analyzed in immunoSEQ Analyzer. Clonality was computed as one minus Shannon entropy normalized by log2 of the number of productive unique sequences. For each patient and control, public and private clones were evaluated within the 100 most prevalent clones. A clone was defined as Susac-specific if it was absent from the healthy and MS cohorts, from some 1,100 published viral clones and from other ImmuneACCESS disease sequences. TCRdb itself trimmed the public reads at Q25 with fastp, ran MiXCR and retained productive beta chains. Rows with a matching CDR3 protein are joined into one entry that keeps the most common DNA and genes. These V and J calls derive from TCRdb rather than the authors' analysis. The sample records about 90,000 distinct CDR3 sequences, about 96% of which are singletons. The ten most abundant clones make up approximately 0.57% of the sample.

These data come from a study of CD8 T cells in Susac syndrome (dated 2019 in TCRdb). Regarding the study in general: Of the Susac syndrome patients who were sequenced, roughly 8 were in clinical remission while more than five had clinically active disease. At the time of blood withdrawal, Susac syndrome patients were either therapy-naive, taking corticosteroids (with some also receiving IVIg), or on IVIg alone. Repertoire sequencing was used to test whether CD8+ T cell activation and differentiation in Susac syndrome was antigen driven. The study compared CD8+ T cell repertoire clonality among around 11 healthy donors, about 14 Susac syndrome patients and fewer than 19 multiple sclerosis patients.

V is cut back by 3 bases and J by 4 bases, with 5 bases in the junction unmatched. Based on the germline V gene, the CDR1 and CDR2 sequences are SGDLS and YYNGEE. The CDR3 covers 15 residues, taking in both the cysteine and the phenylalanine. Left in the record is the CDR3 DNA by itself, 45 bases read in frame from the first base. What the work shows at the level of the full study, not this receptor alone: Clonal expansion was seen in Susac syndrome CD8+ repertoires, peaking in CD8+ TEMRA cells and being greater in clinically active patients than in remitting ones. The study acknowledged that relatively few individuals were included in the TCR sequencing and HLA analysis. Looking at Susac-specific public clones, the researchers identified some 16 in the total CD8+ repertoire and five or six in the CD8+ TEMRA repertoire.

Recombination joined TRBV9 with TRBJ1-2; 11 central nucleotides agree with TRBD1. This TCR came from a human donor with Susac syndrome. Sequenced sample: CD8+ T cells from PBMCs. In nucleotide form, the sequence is TGTGCCAGCAGCGAGGGGACAGGGGGGATCTATGGCTACACCTTC. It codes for CASSEGTGGIYGYTF. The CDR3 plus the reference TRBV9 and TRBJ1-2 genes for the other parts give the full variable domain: DSGVTQTPKHLITATGQRVTLRCSPRSGDLSVYWYQQSLDQGLQFLIQYYNGEERAKGNILERFSAQQFPDLHSELNLSSLELGDSALYFCASSEGTGGIYGYTFGSGTRLTVV.